This paragraph covers one TCR beta chain sequence. The antigen is undetermined. These data come from a study of yellow fever vaccine responses in identical twins. CDR3 size: 12 residues. The V end was cut by 6 bases, the J end by 6 bases, with 9 bases between. Germline CDR1 MNHNS, CDR2 SASEGT. General study results and limits: In identical twins, vaccine T cell responses appeared partly shared and partly individual.

TCRdb analysed the RT-PCR reads with MiXCR anew, one entry per CDR3 protein. The sample has a few thousand distinct CDR3 sequences, about four fifths seen once. This clonotype originated in a woman between 18 and 29 years old who received the yellow fever vaccine. The chain carries TRBV6-1 and TRBJ2-1; possibly TRBD1 for D (5 bases). The material was T cells from blood (PBMCs), unsorted or a sorted subset (not recorded which), obtained before or after yellow fever vaccination (not recorded which). The chain's CDR3 is CASSPQGNEQFF. The CDR3 region has the DNA TGTGCCAGCAGCCCCCAGGGCAATGAGCAGTTCTTC.